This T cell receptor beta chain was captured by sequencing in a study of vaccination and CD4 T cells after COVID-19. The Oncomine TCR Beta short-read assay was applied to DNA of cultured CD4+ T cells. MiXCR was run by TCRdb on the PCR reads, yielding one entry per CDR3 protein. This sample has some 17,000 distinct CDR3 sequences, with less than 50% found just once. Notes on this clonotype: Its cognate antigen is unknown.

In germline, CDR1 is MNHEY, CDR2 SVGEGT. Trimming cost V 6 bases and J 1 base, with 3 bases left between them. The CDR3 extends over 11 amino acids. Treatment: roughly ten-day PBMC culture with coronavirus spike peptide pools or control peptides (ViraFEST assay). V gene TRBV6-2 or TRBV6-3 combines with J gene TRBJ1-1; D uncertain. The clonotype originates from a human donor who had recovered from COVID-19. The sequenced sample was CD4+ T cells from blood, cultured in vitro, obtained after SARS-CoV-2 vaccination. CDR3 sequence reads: CASRGNTEAFF. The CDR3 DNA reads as TGTGCCAGCAGAGGGAACACTGAAGCTTTCTTT.